This T cell receptor (beta chain) was captured in a study of blood T cell repertoires in COVID-19. Data came from immunoSEQ multiplex PCR; TCRdb stores just in-frame clones and leaves some out. Here the sample spans some 200,000 clones, approximately 82% being singletons. The receptor comes from a human donor in a cohort sampled during active COVID-19. The sequenced material came from peripheral blood.

The CDR3 nucleotides are TGCGCCAGCAGCCGGAACTACAGGGGGCTTGCTGAAGCTTTCTTT. Protein: CASSRNYRGLAEAFF. The chain recombines TRBV4-1 with TRBJ1-1, with 9 nucleotides matching TRBD1. The CDR3 sequence is 15 residues long. Germline loops: CDR1 MGHRA, CDR2 YSYEKL. The J segment lost 6 bases and the V segment lost 4 bases, leaving 9 bases of the junction unmatched.